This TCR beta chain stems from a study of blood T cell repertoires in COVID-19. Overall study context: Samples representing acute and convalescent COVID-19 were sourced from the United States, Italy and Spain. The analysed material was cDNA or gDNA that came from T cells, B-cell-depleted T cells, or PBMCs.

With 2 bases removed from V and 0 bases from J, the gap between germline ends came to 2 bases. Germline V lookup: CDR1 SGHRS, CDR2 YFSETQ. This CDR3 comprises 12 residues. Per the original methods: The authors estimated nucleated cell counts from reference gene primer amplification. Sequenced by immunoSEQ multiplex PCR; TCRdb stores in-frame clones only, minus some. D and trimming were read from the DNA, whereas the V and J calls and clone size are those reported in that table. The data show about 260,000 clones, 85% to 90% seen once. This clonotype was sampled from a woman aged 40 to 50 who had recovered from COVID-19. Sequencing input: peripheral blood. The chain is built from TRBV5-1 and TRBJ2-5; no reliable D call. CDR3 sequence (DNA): TGCGCCAGCAGCTTCGACCAAGAGACCCAGTACTTC. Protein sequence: CASSFDQETQYF.